This paragraph covers one T cell receptor (beta chain) sequence. Data came from immunoSEQ multiplex PCR; TCRdb stores just in-frame clones and leaves some out. The sample comprises about 310,000 clones, 70% to 80% of which are singletons, and 6.5% to 8% rests with the top ten. The V end lost 0 bases, the J end lost 9 bases, and 9 bases lay between the germline ends. The germline CDR1 and CDR2 sequences are MGHRA and YSYEKL. There are 12 residues in the CDR3. This sample is drawn from a study of cytotoxic CD8 clonotypes in ibrutinib-treated CLL. This sequence was found in a human donor with chronic lymphocytic leukemia. The chain links TRBV4-1 to TRBJ2-7; no reliable D call. The specimen was PBMCs, collected before ibrutinib treatment. The CDR3 bases are TGCGCCAGCAGCCAAGAATCCGCGGCGCAGTACTTC. Translated: CASSQESAAQYF.